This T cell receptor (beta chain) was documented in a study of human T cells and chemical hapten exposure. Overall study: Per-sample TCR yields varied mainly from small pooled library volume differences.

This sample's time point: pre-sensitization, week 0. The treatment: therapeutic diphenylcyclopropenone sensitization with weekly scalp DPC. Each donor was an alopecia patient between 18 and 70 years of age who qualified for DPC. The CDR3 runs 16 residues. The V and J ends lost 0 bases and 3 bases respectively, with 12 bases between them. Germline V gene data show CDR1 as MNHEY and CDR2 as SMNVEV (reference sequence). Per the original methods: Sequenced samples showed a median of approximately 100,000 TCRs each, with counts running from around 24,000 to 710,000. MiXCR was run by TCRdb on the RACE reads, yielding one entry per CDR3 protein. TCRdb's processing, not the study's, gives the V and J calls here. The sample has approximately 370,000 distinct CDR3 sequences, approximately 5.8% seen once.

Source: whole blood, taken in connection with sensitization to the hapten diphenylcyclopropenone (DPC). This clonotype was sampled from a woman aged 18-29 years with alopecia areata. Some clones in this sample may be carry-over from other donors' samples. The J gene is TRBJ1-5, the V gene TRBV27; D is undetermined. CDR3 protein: CASSLSSGAPNQPQHF. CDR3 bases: TGTGCCAGCAGTTTATCGTCAGGAGCCCCCAATCAGCCCCAGCATTTT.